Presented here are 9 T cell receptor beta chains from one specimen sequenced in a study of T-cell memory formation after mild COVID-19. Via MiXCR, TCRdb re-called the 5' RACE reads, giving one row per CDR3 protein. The sample carries approximately 180,000 distinct CDR3 sequences, around 16% recorded once. Sequenced input: PBMCs or a T cell subset sorted from them (not recorded which). The receptors originated from an adult woman who had mild COVID-19 (a few samples of this study predate the infection). Cell type and time point are not known.

This clonotype was picked up a small number of times. This sequence joins TRBV19 and TRBJ1-2; TRBD1 aligns across 10 bases. After removal of 8 bases from V and 2 bases from J, the junction contained 2 bases not matched to a gene. Germline values: CDR1 LNHDA, CDR2 SQIVND (reference sequence). The CDR3 runs 13 residues. CDR3 sequence (DNA): TGTGCCAGTTGGGGACAGGGGAACTATGGCTACACCTTC. Protein product: CASWGQGNYGYTF.

This clonotype has only a few counts. The V call is TRBV2, the J call TRBJ2-2; D is unclear. CDR1 is SNHLY, CDR2 FYNNEI, per germline. The CDR3 covers 14 residues. V lost 2 bases and J 6 bases, leaving 10 bases between the germline ends. This chain's CDR3 is CASSENEAPGELFF. Written as DNA, the CDR3 is TGTGCCAGCAGTGAAAACGAGGCGCCCGGGGAGCTGTTTTTT.

This clonotype was seen a few times. The J gene is TRBJ2-7, the V gene TRBV5-1, with a weak D call TRBD2 (6 bases). This CDR3 is built from 14 residues. Germline V lookup: CDR1 SGHRS, CDR2 YFSETQ. V lost 4 bases, J lost 3 bases, and 14 bases lay in between. The CDR3 reads CASSLGGGVYEQYF. CDR3 coding DNA: TGCGCCAGCAGCCTGGGAGGAGGGGTCTACGAGCAGTACTTC.

This clonotype was observed a few times. This chain joins TRBV20-1 and TRBJ1-2; D gene unclear. The CDR3 has 12 residues. V lost 0 bases to trimming and J lost 4 bases, with 6 bases between them. CDR1 DFQATT and CDR2 SNEGSKA come from the germline V gene (reference sequence). This chain's CDR3 is CSARDGPYGYTF. The CDR3 DNA is TGCAGTGCTAGAGATGGACCCTATGGCTACACCTTC.

The rearrangement uses TRBV10-3 and TRBJ1-5; D gene unclear. There are 13 residues in the CDR3. Per germline, CDR1 ENHRY and CDR2 SYGVKD. V lost 2 bases to trimming and J lost 9 bases, with 11 bases between them. CDR3 nucleotides: TGTGCCATCAGTGAGGGTAGCATGAGGCCCCAGCATTTT. It codes for CAISEGSMRPQHF.

This clonotype showed up many times. The chain links TRBV25-1 to TRBJ2-5; TRBD1 matches at 8 bases. The CDR3 has 16 residues. Germline loops: CDR1 MGHDK, CDR2 SYGVNS. With 6 bases clipped from V and 2 bases from J, the junction kept 11 bases outside the gene matches. CDR3 coding DNA: TGTGCCAGCAGCACCGAACGGACAGGGAATCAAGAGACCCAGTACTTC. It translates to CASSTERTGNQETQYF.

The rearrangement joins TRBV4-1 to TRBJ1-3; TRBD1 aligns across 8 bases. Germline CDR1 and CDR2: MGHRA and YSYEKL. The CDR3 has 17 amino acids. The junction had 10 bases not matched to a gene; V was cut back by 4 bases and J by 2 bases. CDR3 sequence reads: CASSRVTTGVTGNTIYF. In nucleotides, the CDR3 is TGCGCCAGCAGCCGGGTGACGACAGGGGTAACTGGAAACACCATATATTTT.

V gene TRBV10-3 combines with J gene TRBJ2-5, with D perhaps TRBD1 or TRBD2 (5 bases each). Germline-derived CDR1 and CDR2 are ENHRY and SYGVKD. Trimming left V 6 bases short and J 5 bases short, with 10 bases between. This CDR3 comprises 12 residues. This chain's CDR3 is CAISEGSETQYF. The CDR3 region has the DNA TGTGCCATCAGCGAGGGGTCGGAGACCCAGTACTTC.

This clonotype was counted once. This chain connects TRBV3-1 to TRBJ1-1, with D perhaps matching TRBD1 (5 bases). V was trimmed by 5 bases and J by 10 bases, leaving 17 bases between them. CDR1 is LGHDT, CDR2 YNNKEL, per germline (reference sequence). This CDR3 spans 13 amino acids. CDR3 amino acids: CASSKNGGNGAFF. As DNA, the CDR3 is TGTGCCAGCAGCAAAAACGGGGGGAACGGAGCTTTCTTT.